These 25 T cell receptor beta chains came from one sample sequenced in a study of T cells in Graves' hyperthyroidism and ophthalmopathy. The investigators amplified TCR beta CDR3 regions from RNA transcripts. Initially, a first-round RT-PCR of the TCR CDR3 employed the HTBI primer set. MiXCR, run by TCRdb on the multiplex PCR reads, gives a single entry per CDR3 protein. Of over 400,000 distinct CDR3 sequences in the sample, approximately 15% were seen once. The sequencing input was blood. These receptors were taken from a man aged 18 to 29 with Graves' ophthalmopathy.

This clonotype was counted many times. The V and J genes are TRBV10-3 and TRBJ1-2; D gene ambiguous. There are 16 residues in the CDR3. The germline V and J ends were trimmed by 10 bases and 8 bases, with 29 bases remaining between them. CDR1 is ENHRY, CDR2 SYGVKD, per germline. The chain's CDR3 is CATRLVLDPTAEGYTF. In nucleotides, the CDR3 is TGTGCCACCCGTCTCGTCTTGGACCCGACGGCAGAAGGCTACACCTTC.

This clonotype was seen repeatedly, ten times or more. The chain is built from TRBV24-1 and TRBJ2-5; D remains ambiguous. The V and J ends lost 2 bases and 2 bases respectively, with 8 bases between them. This CDR3 spans 14 amino acids. Germline assignment: CDR1 KGHDR and CDR2 SFDVKD. The CDR3 sequence: CATSDSTSQETQYF. Written as DNA, the CDR3 is TGTGCCACCAGTGATTCGACAAGTCAAGAGACCCAGTACTTC.

The CDR3 DNA follows: TGCGCCAGCAGTATACGGGGCTCCATATCCTTTGGAACTGAAGCTTTCTTT. It yields the protein CASSIRGSISFGTEAFF. The gene calls are TRBV5-1 and TRBJ1-1, with TRBD1 as a possible D gene (5 bases). The CDR3 is made up of 17 amino acids. The germline CDR1 and CDR2 sequences are SGHRS and YFSETQ. Deletions cut 5 bases from V and 5 bases from J, with 25 bases between.

Concerning this clonotype: This may be a read error: a much more frequent sequence differs by one nucleotide. The chain links TRBV6-1 to TRBJ2-5, with a weak D call TRBD2 (5 bases). CDR1 and CDR2 (germline): MNHNS, SASEGT. The CDR3 is made up of 15 amino acids. CDR3: CTSSEGQAGQETQYF. The CDR3 coding sequence is TGTACCAGCAGTGAAGGTCAGGCGGGCCAAGAGACCCAGTACTTC.

The chain combines TRBV20-1 with TRBJ2-5, with D possibly matching TRBD1 (6 bases). From germline, CDR1 is DFQATT and CDR2 SNEGSKA (reference sequence). The CDR3 has 12 residues. The CDR3 region has the DNA TGCAGCCTTTGGACAGTTACGGGGACCCAGTACTTC. Amino acids: CSLWTVTGTQYF.

This clonotype was seen many times. The chain uses TRBV11-2 and TRBJ2-5, with 7 nucleotides matching TRBD2. Germline V gene sequence: CDR1 SGHAT, CDR2 FQNNGV. The CDR3 has 15 amino acids. J was trimmed by 8 bases and V by 5 bases; bases with no gene match: 14. CDR3 protein: CASSIGRGGQSTQYF. CDR3 bases: TGTGCCAGCAGCATTGGTAGGGGAGGGCAGTCCACCCAGTACTTC.

This clonotype was detected many times. The chain couples TRBV20-1 to TRBJ2-3, with TRBD2 identical over 11 bases. In germline, CDR1 is DFQATT, CDR2 SNEGSKA (reference sequence). After removal of 5 bases from V and 2 bases from J, the junction contained 6 bases not matched to a gene. There are 15 residues in the CDR3. CDR3 nucleotides: TGCAGTGCTCCCCAACTAGCGGGAGCCACAGATACGCAGTATTTT. The encoded protein is CSAPQLAGATDTQYF.

The chain couples TRBV27 to TRBJ2-4; weak D call: TRBD1 (5 bases). V lost 3 bases and J 1 base, leaving 13 bases between the germline ends. Germline V gives CDR1 MNHEY, CDR2 SMNVEV (reference sequence). The CDR3 is 16 amino acids. The CDR3 coding sequence is TGTGCCAGCAGTTTGAGGCAGGGCTGTGCCAAAAACATTCAGTACTTC. The encoded protein is CASSLRQGCAKNIQYF.

In its sample, this clonotype was seen a few times. The junction and the germline gene differ at one end; a read error may be behind it. The chain links TRBV7-9 to TRBJ2-1, with 10 nucleotides matching TRBD2. The CDR3 has 16 residues. Germline V gene sequence: CDR1 SEHNR, CDR2 FQNEAQ (reference sequence). CDR3 sequence (DNA): TGTGCCAGCAGCTTACCAAGCGGGGGGGCCTACAATGAGCAGCTCTTC. Its protein is CASSLPSGGAYNEQLF.

The genes are TRBV10-2 and TRBJ2-5; D ambiguous. The V end lost 3 bases, the J end lost 6 bases, and 5 bases lay between the germline ends. There are 11 residues in the CDR3. The V gene's germline CDR1 is WSHSY and CDR2 SAAADI. CDR3 region: CASSDVQTQYF. In DNA form, the CDR3 reads TGCGCCAGCAGTGATGTACAGACCCAGTACTTC.

This clonotype was seen more than once but under ten times. The chain links TRBV19 to TRBJ2-4, with a tentative D call TRBD2 (5 bases). Germline CDR1 is LNHDA and CDR2 is SQIVND (reference sequence). The CDR3 extends over 14 amino acids. V lost 3 bases and J lost 2, with 8 bases in between. CDR3 loop: CASSMAGSKNIQYF. DNA for the CDR3: TGTGCCAGTAGTATGGCGGGTTCCAAAAACATTCAGTACTTC.

This clonotype came up many times. This sequence joins TRBV27 and TRBJ2-3, with a tentative D call TRBD2 (6 bases). Trimming cost V 7 bases and J 5 bases, with 16 bases left between them. The germline V gene has CDR1 MNHEY and CDR2 SMNVEV (reference sequence). There are 14 residues in the CDR3. DNA of the CDR3: TGTGCCAGCACCTTATTGGGTAGCGGAGATACGCAGTATTTT. Its protein is CASTLLGSGDTQYF.

This clonotype was detected many times. V and J are TRBV5-1 and TRBJ1-1; D unclear. The CDR3 totals 10 residues. The V gene's germline CDR1 is SGHRS and CDR2 YFSETQ. Trimming took 0 bases from V and 7 from J, leaving 1 base between them. The CDR3 here is CASSLGEAFF. CDR3 coding DNA: TGCGCCAGCAGCTTGGGTGAAGCTTTCTTT.

This clonotype was seen repeatedly, ten times or more. The J gene is TRBJ2-5, the V gene TRBV7-3; D call uncertain. V shed 5 bases and J shed 5 bases, with 18 bases lying between them. Germline CDR1 and CDR2: SGHTA and FQGTGA. The CDR3 totals 15 residues. The CDR3 sequence: CASSLSSATRETQYF. The CDR3, as DNA: TGTGCCAGCAGCCTGAGTTCTGCGACGAGGGAGACCCAGTACTTC. Using reference TRBV7-3 and TRBJ2-5 for the parts outside the CDR3, the full variable domain is GAGVSQTPSNKVTEKGKYVELRCDPISGHTALYWYRQSLGQGPEFLIYFQGTGAADDSGLPNDRFFAVRPEGSVSTLKIQRTERGDSAVYLCASSLSSATRETQYFGPGTRLLVL.

This clonotype occurred many times. V and J are TRBV2 and TRBJ1-2; TRBD1 might be the D (6 bases). There are 17 residues in the CDR3. Trimming took 9 bases from V and 5 from J, leaving 28 bases between them. Germline lookup yields CDR1 SNHLY and CDR2 FYNNEI. The CDR3 sequence is CASMTGPYFSTFYGYTF. For the CDR3, the DNA is TGTGCCAGTATGACAGGCCCTTATTTCTCCACCTTTTATGGCTACACCTTC.

This clonotype was seen many times. In nucleotides, the CDR3 is TGCAGCGTTGAATCCACTAGCGCGGAGACCCAGTACTTC. It translates to CSVESTSAETQYF. V gene TRBV29-1 combines with J gene TRBJ2-5; TRBD2 agrees at 7 bases. Germline V gives CDR1 SQVTM, CDR2 ANQGSEA. This CDR3 comprises 13 residues. V lost 2 bases and J lost 5; bases outside the gene matches: 5.

This clonotype has only a few counts. Here the CDR3 DNA reads TGTGCCACCAGGGCTGCCTCGGGGGGTTTTCGTTCAGATACGCAGTATTTT. It specifies CATRAASGGFRSDTQYF. This rearrangement joins TRBV24-1 to TRBJ2-3; 7 bases map to TRBD2. Trimming cost V 7 bases and J 4 bases; bases outside gene matches: 16. CDR3 length: 17 residues. Germline loops: CDR1 KGHDR, CDR2 SFDVKD.

The CDR3 coding sequence is TGTGCCAGCAGCTTCCCCTTTGAAGCTTACGAGCAGTACTTC. It specifies CASSFPFEAYEQYF. The chain is built from TRBV7-2 and TRBJ2-7; D unclear. Germline V gene data show CDR1 as SGHTA and CDR2 as FQGNSA. The CDR3 runs to 14 residues. Trimming removed 3 bases at V and 4 bases at J, with 13 bases between.

For this clonotype: A read error may explain this, as a much larger clone is one base away. V is TRBV3-1 and J is TRBJ2-7; D not certain. The germline CDR1 and CDR2 sequences are LGHDT and YNNKEL (reference sequence). The length of the CDR3 is 15 residues. The CDR3 nucleotides read TGTGCCAGCGGCCAAGATCGGGCTCAAACCTACGAGCAGTACTTC. Encoded protein: CASGQDRAQTYEQYF.

This clonotype has at least ten counts. The chain combines TRBV11-3 with TRBJ2-1; perhaps TRBD2 as D (6 bases). Germline V CDR1 and CDR2: SGHNT, YENEEA. This CDR3 is 14 amino acids long. The germline V and J ends were trimmed by 0 bases and 4 bases, with 7 bases remaining between them. CDR3 region: CASSLDGGYNEQFF. The CDR3 nucleotides are TGTGCCAGCAGCTTAGATGGAGGGTACAATGAGCAGTTCTTC.

Many counts were recorded for this clonotype. This CDR3 is CASSLGQEEEKLFF. Here the CDR3 DNA reads TGCGCCAGCAGCTTGGGGCAGGAGGAAGAAAAACTGTTTTTT. The chain recombines TRBV5-1 with TRBJ1-4; D not certain. V was cut by 0 bases and J by 8 bases, with 11 bases left in between. Germline V gene data show CDR1 as SGHRS and CDR2 as YFSETQ. The CDR3 sequence is 14 residues long.

Regarding this clonotype: It may be a read error: a sequence one base away is much more abundant. The chain links TRBV10-3 to TRBJ1-1, with unresolved D. The CDR3 contains 14 residues. The V gene's germline CDR1 is ENHRY and CDR2 SYGVKD. V lost 4 bases, J lost 1 base, and 10 bases lay in between. CDR3 coding DNA: TGTGCCATCAGTGTGCGTCTCCCGAACACTGAAGCTTTCTTT. The encoded protein is CAISVRLPNTEAFF.

There are many counts of this clonotype. This rearrangement joins TRBV3-1 to TRBJ2-7; TRBD2 agrees at 11 bases. CDR3 length: 16 amino acids. Germline V lookup: CDR1 LGHDT, CDR2 YNNKEL (reference sequence). Germline trimming cut 1 base from V and 5 bases from J; bases unmatched to any gene: 7. CDR3 bases: TGTGCCAGCAGCCAAGCCGGGACTAGCGGCAGGGACGAGCAGTACTTC. This translates into CASSQAGTSGRDEQYF.

This clonotype was counted between two and nine times. The junction departs from germline at one end; a sequencing error may be responsible. The rearrangement uses TRBV4-1 and TRBJ2-7; D tentatively reads TRBD1 or TRBD2 (5 bases each). The CDR3 extends over 14 amino acids. Germline V lookup: CDR1 MGHRA, CDR2 YSYEKL. CDR3 DNA: TGCGCCAGCAGCCAAGGGGGACGGACCTACGAGCAGCACTTC. Protein sequence: CASSQGGRTYEQHF.

This clonotype was counted at least ten times. The chain is built from TRBV6-1 and TRBJ2-1; 8 positions match TRBD2. V shed 5 bases and J 7 bases; nucleotides not matched to a gene: 7. The CDR3 loop spans 14 amino acids. CDR1 MNHNS and CDR2 SASEGT come from the germline V gene. DNA of the CDR3: TGTGCCAGCAGTCACCAGCGGGGGTCAAATGAGCAGTTCTTC. Translated: CASSHQRGSNEQFF.